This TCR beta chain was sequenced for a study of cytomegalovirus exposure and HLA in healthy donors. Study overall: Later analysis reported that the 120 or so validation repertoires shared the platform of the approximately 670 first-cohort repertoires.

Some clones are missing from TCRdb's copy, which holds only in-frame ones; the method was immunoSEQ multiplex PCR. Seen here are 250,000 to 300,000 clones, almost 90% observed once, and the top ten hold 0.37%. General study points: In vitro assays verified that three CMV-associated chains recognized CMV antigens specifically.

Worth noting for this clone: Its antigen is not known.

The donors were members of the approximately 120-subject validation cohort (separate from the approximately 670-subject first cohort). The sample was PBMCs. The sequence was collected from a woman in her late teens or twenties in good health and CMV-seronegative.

The chain's CDR3 is CASRLGQGAREQYF. The CDR3 DNA sequence: TGTGCCAGCAGGTTGGGACAGGGGGCGAGAGAGCAGTACTTC. The V and J genes are TRBV27 and TRBJ2-7; 12 nucleotides line up with TRBD1. CDR1 is MNHEY, CDR2 SMNVEV, per germline (reference sequence). V gave up 6 bases and J gave up 7 bases; unmatched junction bases: 7. This CDR3 region has 14 residues.